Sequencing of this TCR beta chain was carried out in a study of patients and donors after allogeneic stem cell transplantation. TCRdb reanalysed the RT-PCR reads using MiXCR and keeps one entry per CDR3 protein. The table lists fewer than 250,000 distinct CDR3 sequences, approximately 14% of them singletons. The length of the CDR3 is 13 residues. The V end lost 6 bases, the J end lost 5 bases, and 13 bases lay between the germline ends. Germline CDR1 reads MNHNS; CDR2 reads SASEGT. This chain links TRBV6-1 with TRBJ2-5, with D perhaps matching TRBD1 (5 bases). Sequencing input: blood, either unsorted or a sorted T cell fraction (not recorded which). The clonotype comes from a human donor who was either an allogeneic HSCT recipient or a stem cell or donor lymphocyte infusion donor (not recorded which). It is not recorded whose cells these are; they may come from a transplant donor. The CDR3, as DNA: TGTGCCAGCAGGTTCAGGGTGGGGGAGACCCAGTACTTC. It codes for CASRFRVGETQYF.